Shown below are 3 T cell receptor beta chains from a single sample sequenced in a study of control samples from healthy donors and cancer patients. The method was immunoSEQ multiplex PCR; TCRdb's version includes in-frame clones alone and lacks a portion of them. The table shows some 90,000 clones, with more than 85% occurring only once. The specimen sequenced was blood. These receptors all come from a woman aged 25 to 39 in good health.

In DNA, the CDR3 is TGTGCCAGTAGTACTGGCCAGGCCGGGGCTGCCCAGCATTTT. Translation gives CASSTGQAGAAQHF. This rearrangement joins TRBV19 to TRBJ1-5, with D possibly matching TRBD1 (5 bases). V dropped 4 bases and J dropped 11 bases, with 18 bases sitting between them. This CDR3 region has 14 residues. Per the germline V gene, CDR1 is LNHDA and CDR2 is SQIVND (reference sequence).

With regard to this clone: Other DNA sequences in this sample translate to the same CDR3. In DNA, the CDR3 is TGTGCCAGTAAGGGGACCACAGATACGCAGTATTTT. Translation: CASKGTTDTQYF. The chain employs TRBV19 and TRBJ2-3; D tentatively fits TRBD1 or TRBD2 (5 bases each). The germline V gene encodes CDR1 LNHDA and CDR2 SQIVND (reference sequence). This CDR3 has 12 amino acids. The V gene lost 7 bases and the J gene lost 2 bases, with 7 bases spanning the gap.

This clone was observed a single time. V gene TRBV23-1 combines with J gene TRBJ1-1; D ambiguous. TRBV23-1 counts as an open reading frame of uncertain function. Trimming cost V 1 base and J 5 bases, with 8 bases left between them. CDR3 length equals 13 residues. The CDR3 DNA reads TGCGCCAGCAGTCAATGCTCGGGAACTGAAGCTTTCTTT. It codes for CASSQCSGTEAFF.